This TCR beta chain was documented in a study of CD8+ T cells in alopecia areata (dated by TCRdb to the late 2010s). Describing the broader study: The treated patients took part in an open-label pilot trial in which moderate-to-severe alopecia areata was treated with oral tofacitinib at 5 to 10 mg twice daily. Clonality in the scalp was compared among normal scalp (n=4), patchy alopecia areata scalp (n=8), and alopecia totalis/universalis scalp (n=8). TCRbeta CDR3 regions were amplified by immunoSEQ multiplex PCR using 35 Vbeta forward and 13 Jbeta reverse primers. Patients stayed on tofacitinib for 6 to 18 months and then had 6 months of follow-up off drug so that delayed response and recurrence could be assessed. RNA was extracted with the PAXgene miRNA kit for fixed scalp, the miRNeasy kit for PBMCs, and the RNeasy kit for mouse skin. In both human patients and the C3H/HeJ mouse model, the study applied high-throughput TCRbeta sequencing to look at T cell clonal expansion in alopecia areata. Scalp tissue and sorted CD4+ and CD8+ peripheral blood T cells from patchy and totalis/universalis alopecia areata patients and from healthy controls were covered by human TCRbeta sequencing. Biopsies were taken from tofacitinib-treated patients at baseline and again at 4 and 24 weeks into treatment, and several of those patients also had a later scalp biopsy.

The germline V gene yields SGDLS for CDR1 and YYNGEE for CDR2. Trimming costs V 0 bases and J 7 bases, and their ends lie 7 bases apart. The CDR3 contains 12 residues, cysteine and phenylalanine counted. Of the read, only the CDR3 DNA is kept; its 36 bases are in frame from base 1. The library came from the immunoSEQ multiplex PCR assay. For TCR sequencing, RNA was extracted from every sample and reverse transcribed into cDNA to serve as template. First-strand cDNA was synthesized using SuperScript III with a 2:1 mix of oligo-dT and random hexamers. A synthetic immune receptor repertoire was used to assess amplification bias, and residual bias was removed computationally. The original methods were these. Raw reads were preprocessed for error removal, and CDR3 was defined according to IMGT conventions as running from the conserved cysteine to phenylalanine. Clonality was computed by normalizing Shannon entropy by log2 of the number of productive unique TCRs and subtracting the result from 1. Scalp TCRbeta sequences were cross-referenced with sorted blood CD4 and CD8 repertoires so that the CD4 or CD8 identity of scalp clones could be inferred. TCRdb took over this immuneACCESS table, retaining in-frame rearrangements with V and J assigned. Such tables are incomplete; in checked studies, under half of the missing clones stem from an unresolved V gene, and the remainder is unexplained. D and trimming were read from the DNA, whereas the V and J calls and clone size are those reported in that table. For this sample there are 80,000 to 100,000 clones; around two fifths appear just once. The top ten clonotypes cover 0.6% to 0.85% of the sample.

This clone has only a few counts. Its antigen remains unidentified. No clone much larger than this one lies a single base away; base qualities are absent. Points the paper makes about the study in general: Shared TCR sequences between patients were less evident than in mice, which may be partly attributable to HLA diversity in the patient population. Compared with normal scalp, lesional scalp, particularly in alopecia totalis/universalis, had higher clonality and more expanded CD8+ clones, which suggests antigenic drive. Resident alphabeta T cells in normal human skin are also sequenced, complicating scalp TCR repertoire analysis, unlike mouse skin dominated by gammadelta T cells.

Peripheral blood and lesional scalp punch biopsies were obtained from patients with alopecia areata. PBMCs were isolated by density centrifugation and stained for CD3, CD4 and CD8, after which CD4+ and CD8+ T cells were sorted on a FACSAria. The rearranged segments are TRBV9 and TRBJ1-2; the D segment cannot be called with confidence. The source of this sequence is a human donor with alopecia areata. Sequencing was carried out using CD4+ T cells sorted from blood. The CDR3 corresponds to CASSVASGGYTF. The DNA is TGTGCCAGCAGCGTAGCTTCGGGTGGCTACACCTTC.